These T cell receptor beta chains were read from a single sample in a study of blood T cell repertoires in COVID-19. This table comes from immunoSEQ multiplex PCR, and its TCRdb copy is limited to in-frame clones, with some not included. The data show more than 200,000 clones, with around 85% seen just once and over 2% held by the top ten. The sequencing sample was made of peripheral blood. Receptor source: a woman between 45 and 60 years old with acute or convalescent COVID-19. Each CDR3 is given with its conserved first and last residue. The D gene is left open where the match is weak.

J gene,D gene,V gene,CDR3 length,CDR3 DNA,CDR3 protein
TRBJ2-7,.,TRBV27,17,TGTGCCAGCAGTTCCAATTTCCTGACAGGAGCTTCCTACGAGCAGTACTTC,CASSSNFLTGASYEQYF
TRBJ2-6,.,TRBV4-2,17,TGTGCCAGCAGCCAAGGGGCGCGGGGACCTGGGGCCAACGTCCTGACTTTC,CASSQGARGPGANVLTF
TRBJ1-1,.,TRBV30,12,TGTGCCTGGAGGGAGAGTGCCACTGAAGCTTTCTTT,CAWRESATEAFF
TRBJ1-6,.,TRBV30,14,TGTGCCGGAAACAGGGACTCCTATAATTCACCCCTCCACTTT,CAGNRDSYNSPLHF
TRBJ2-3,.,TRBV6-5,13,TGTGCCAGCAGGCTACAGGGTTCAGATACGCAGTATTTT,CASRLQGSDTQYF
TRBJ2-1,.,TRBV7-9,15,TGTGCCAGCAGCTTAGCGTTGAGCTCCTACAATGAGCAGTTCTTC,CASSLALSSYNEQFF
TRBJ2-7,TRBD2,TRBV7-6,16,TGTGCCAGCAGCCGTTTAGCTAGCGGAAGCTCCTACGAGCAGTACTTC,CASSRLASGSSYEQYF
TRBJ1-3,.,TRBV3-1/TRBV3-2,12,TGTGCCAGCAGCCAAGGGTCCGAAAAGCTCCTCTTT,CASSQGSEKLLF
TRBJ2-3,TRBD2,TRBV7-8,16,TGTGCCAGCAGCCCCCAGACTAGCGGGGCTTCAGATACGCAGTATTTT,CASSPQTSGASDTQYF
TRBJ2-7,TRBD1,TRBV5-1,14,TGCGCCAGCAGTCGCGGACAGGGTGAAGGCGAGCAGTACTTC,CASSRGQGEGEQYF
TRBJ2-1,.,TRBV6-2/TRBV6-3,13,TGTGCCAGCAGCGGTAGCGGTGGGAATGAGCAGTTCTTC,CASSGSGGNEQFF
TRBJ2-5,TRBD2,TRBV5-4,13,TGTGCCAGCAGCTTGCGGGGGGAGGAGACCCAGTACTTC,CASSLRGEETQYF
TRBJ2-5,.,TRBV7-9,14,TGTGCCAGCAGCGTAACAGGTCTACAAGAGACCCAGTACTTC,CASSVTGLQETQYF
TRBJ2-7,TRBD2,TRBV5-1,15,TGCGCCAGCAGCTTGGTTAGCGGGAGCTCCTACGAGCAGTACTTC,CASSLVSGSSYEQYF
TRBJ1-1,.,TRBV5-6,15,TGTGCCAGCAGCTTGATCGTGCCAGGGGCTTCTGAAGCTTTCTTT,CASSLIVPGASEAFF
TRBJ2-5,.,TRBV21-1,17,TGTGCCAGCAGCCAGGTCTACGGGGACGGGACTCAAGAGACCCAGTACTTC,CASSQVYGDGTQETQYF